The T cell receptor beta chain described here comes from a study of cytomegalovirus exposure and HLA in healthy donors. Vbeta (60) and Jbeta (13) primers were used in the PCR. Sequencing used immunoSEQ multiplex PCR; TCRdb keeps in-frame clones, though not all of them. The repertoire includes about 98,000 clones, about 74% of them detected once, and over 15% sits in the top ten. This CDR3 region has 15 residues. V was pared by 5 bases and J by 0 bases, with 4 bases of the junction left unmatched. Germline V CDR1 and CDR2: SNHLY, FYNNEI. The rearrangement links TRBV2 to TRBJ1-5, with TRBD1 matching 7 bases. This TCR was sampled from a man aged 55 to 70 in good health and CMV-seropositive. Sequenced material: PBMCs. The CDR3: CASSKDRVSNQPQHF. The CDR3 coding sequence is TGTGCCAGCAGTAAAGACAGGGTTAGCAATCAGCCCCAGCATTTT.